This entry is about one T cell receptor beta chain. The data derive from a study of OX40 agonist ivuxolimab in advanced cancers. Study-level information: While on treatment, patients had intravenous ivuxolimab at 0.01 to 10 mg/kg every 2 weeks.

Measured with immunoSEQ multiplex PCR; TCRdb has only the in-frame clones, and not every one. This sample yields about 82,000 clones, of which 91% are seen a single time; about 2% belongs to the top ten. The CDR3 sequence is 16 residues long. The V end was cut by 5 bases, the J end by 4 bases, with 20 bases between. Germline CDR1 and CDR2: MDHEN and SYDVKM. The sample was CD4+ or CD8+ T cells sorted from blood, taken in a trial of the OX40 agonist ivuxolimab. This rearrangement joins TRBV28 to TRBJ2-5; weak D call: TRBD1 (5 bases). The receptor was isolated from an adult with an advanced solid tumor such as melanoma, head and neck, liver or kidney cancer. The CDR3 protein is CASSPAFGRGSETQYF. The DNA of the CDR3 is TGTGCCAGCAGTCCCGCGTTTGGTAGGGGATCAGAGACCCAGTACTTC.